What follows are 23 T cell receptor beta chains derived from one specimen sequenced in a study of human T cells and chemical hapten exposure. MiXCR was run by TCRdb on the RACE reads, yielding one entry per CDR3 protein. The sample yields hundreds of thousands of distinct CDR3 sequences, about 6.9% seen once. As for time point: patch test 2, 6 weeks after DPC sensitization. Regarding treatment: therapeutic diphenylcyclopropenone sensitization with weekly scalp DPC. The sequencing here drew on whole blood, taken in connection with sensitization to the hapten diphenylcyclopropenone (DPC). The receptor set was obtained from a young woman with alopecia areata. Some clones in this sample may be carry-over from other donors' samples.

Here the CDR3 reads CASSGPAGQGRGEQFF. The CDR3 DNA sequence: TGTGCCAGCAGCGGGCCAGCCGGACAGGGTCGGGGTGAGCAGTTCTTC. The chain is built from TRBV28 and TRBJ2-1, with 8 bases matching TRBD1. The ends lost 6 bases at V and 9 bases at J; junction bases unmatched: 16. Germline V gene sequence: CDR1 MDHEN, CDR2 SYDVKM. This CDR3 has 16 amino acids.

The rearrangement joins TRBV25-1 to TRBJ2-5; D is ambiguous. V lost 5 bases and J 2 bases, leaving 18 bases between the germline ends. CDR1 MGHDK and CDR2 SYGVNS come from the germline V gene. The CDR3 spans 16 residues. CDR3 protein: CASSLHEGSGQETQYF. DNA for the CDR3: TGTGCCAGCAGTCTTCATGAAGGGTCAGGTCAAGAGACCCAGTACTTC.

The rearrangement joins TRBV6-1 to TRBJ2-7, with TRBD2 matching 8 bases. V lost 8 bases to trimming and J lost 3 bases; unmatched junction nucleotides: 9. CDR3 length: 14 amino acids. Germline loops: CDR1 MNHNS, CDR2 SASEGT. CDR3 coding DNA: TGTGCCAGCGGTGGGCGGGGGGCAAGCTACGAGCAGTACTTC. This encodes CASGGRGASYEQYF.

V and J are TRBV3-1 and TRBJ2-3; 9 positions agree with TRBD2. Trimming took 1 base from V and 6 from J; bases not matched to a gene: 5. Germline V CDR1 and CDR2: LGHDT, YNNKEL (reference sequence). This CDR3 spans 15 amino acids. The CDR3 DNA reads TGTGCCAGCAGCCAAGTTCTAGCGGGGATGGATACGCAGTATTTT. This translates into CASSQVLAGMDTQYF.

This clonotype was recorded a few times. This chain connects TRBV10-3 to TRBJ2-7; 10 nucleotides match TRBD1. J gave up 2 bases and V 6 bases, and 4 bases lay outside the gene matches. In germline, CDR1 is ENHRY, CDR2 SYGVKD. The CDR3 runs 14 residues. CDR3 sequence: CAIRTGQGTYEQYF. The CDR3 DNA follows: TGTGCCATCAGGACGGGACAGGGGACCTACGAGCAGTACTTC.

This clonotype appeared many times. The chain is built from TRBV18 and TRBJ2-1, with D perhaps TRBD2 (5 bases). The CDR3 is 12 amino acids. Germline CDR1 KGHSH, CDR2 LQKENI. Trimming removed 3 bases from V and 8 bases from J, with 8 bases in between. Written as DNA, the CDR3 is TGTGCCAGCTCACCTACTAGTGATGAGCAGTTCTTC. It translates to CASSPTSDEQFF.

This clonotype occurred a few times. The rearrangement uses TRBV3-1 and TRBJ2-7, with D perhaps TRBD2 (6 bases). The germline gives CDR1 LGHDT, CDR2 YNNKEL (reference sequence). This CDR3 spans 12 amino acids. The V gene lost 4 bases and the J gene lost 5 bases, with 9 bases spanning the gap. The CDR3 protein is CASSPTSHEQYF. CDR3 nucleotide sequence: TGTGCCAGCAGCCCGACTAGTCACGAGCAGTACTTC.

The genes are TRBV5-1 and TRBJ2-5; D remains ambiguous. This CDR3 is 16 amino acids long. In germline, CDR1 is SGHRS, CDR2 YFSETQ. V shed 2 bases and J shed 4 bases, with 18 bases lying between them. CDR3 sequence (DNA): TGCGCCAGCAGCTTCTTACCGGCTTCGATGGGAGAGACCCAGTACTTC. Translation: CASSFLPASMGETQYF.

The CDR3 here is CASTSLGWKGPLHF. The DNA of the CDR3 is TGTGCCAGCACCTCCCTGGGATGGAAGGGACCCCTCCACTTT. This chain connects TRBV27 to TRBJ1-6, with D uncertain. The CDR3 is made up of 14 amino acids. The germline CDR1 and CDR2 sequences are MNHEY and SMNVEV (reference sequence). V dropped 7 bases and J dropped 12 bases, with 19 bases sitting between them.

This clonotype occurred many times. The rearrangement uses TRBV20-1 and TRBJ1-1; D is unresolved. The CDR3 runs 13 residues. Per the germline V gene, CDR1 is DFQATT and CDR2 is SNEGSKA (reference sequence). V gave up 0 bases and J gave up 8 bases, with 13 bases separating them. The CDR3 nucleotides read TGCAGTGCTAGAGATGCGGGCAGCGTCGAAGCTTTCTTT. Its protein product is CSARDAGSVEAFF.

This clonotype was seen ten or more times. The rearrangement links TRBV20-1 to TRBJ1-6; 7 positions match TRBD1. This CDR3 contains 16 residues. Germline V gene data show CDR1 as DFQATT and CDR2 as SNEGSKA (reference sequence). V shed 1 base and J 7 bases; nucleotides not matched to a gene: 10. CDR3 coding DNA: TGCAGTGCTAGAGTATCGGCACAGGGGTTCAATTCACCCCTCCACTTT. Protein sequence: CSARVSAQGFNSPLHF.

This clonotype was recorded many times. The V and J genes are TRBV20-1 and TRBJ1-4, with D maybe TRBD1 (6 bases). CDR1 is DFQATT and CDR2 is SNEGSKA in the germline V gene (reference sequence). The ends were cut back, 6 bases at V and 8 bases at J, with 19 bases in the middle. The CDR3 sequence is 14 residues long. This CDR3 is CSAIPGEYEEKLFF. The CDR3 DNA sequence: TGCAGTGCGATACCAGGGGAATATGAGGAAAAACTGTTTTTT.

The chain joins TRBV24-1 to TRBJ2-1; 10 bases agree with TRBD2. The germline V gene has CDR1 KGHDR and CDR2 SFDVKD. V shed 3 bases, J shed 7 bases, and the junction held 8 bases outside the gene matches. The CDR3 contains 16 residues. For the CDR3, the DNA is TGTGCCACCAGTGATCCGACTAGCGGGTTTAGTAATGAGCAGTTCTTC. Translating gives CATSDPTSGFSNEQFF.

The sample holds many counts of this clonotype. The chain combines TRBV4-1 with TRBJ2-2; weak D call: TRBD2 (6 bases). From germline, CDR1 is MGHRA and CDR2 YSYEKL. Trimming shortened V by 4 bases and J by 5 bases, and 8 bases separated the two germline ends. The CDR3 is 13 amino acids. CDR3 loop: CASSRRGTGELFF. The CDR3 DNA reads as TGCGCCAGCAGCCGTCGGGGGACCGGGGAGCTGTTTTTT.

This clonotype appeared many times. V and J are TRBV3-1 and TRBJ1-2; no clear D. There are 16 residues in the CDR3. Germline CDR1 and CDR2: LGHDT and YNNKEL (reference sequence). The V end lost 0 bases, the J end lost 4 bases, and 15 bases lay between the germline ends. Here the CDR3 reads CASSQEFEVRFYGYTF. CDR3 coding DNA: TGTGCCAGCAGCCAAGAGTTTGAGGTTCGATTCTATGGCTACACCTTC.

This clonotype was detected a few times. The J gene is TRBJ1-1, the V gene TRBV5-1; D is unclear. The CDR3 has 15 residues. Deletions cut 0 bases from V and 1 base from J, with 10 bases between. CDR1 SGHRS and CDR2 YFSETQ come from the germline V gene. CDR3 DNA: TGCGCCAGCAGCTTGGGTCTCCGACAGAACACTGAAGCTTTCTTT. Its protein is CASSLGLRQNTEAFF.

The CDR3 loop is CASRRGEDEQFF. CDR3 bases: TGTGCCAGCAGACGGGGGGAGGATGAGCAGTTCTTC. This chain links TRBV3-1 with TRBJ2-1; 7 positions match TRBD2. From germline, CDR1 is LGHDT and CDR2 YNNKEL (reference sequence). The V segment lost 6 bases and the J segment 8 bases; nucleotides outside the gene matches: 4. This CDR3 is 12 amino acids long.

The chain has TRBV20-1 and TRBJ2-3; 10 bases are a match to TRBD2. The germline V gene has CDR1 DFQATT and CDR2 SNEGSKA (reference sequence). V was clipped by 1 base and J by 2 bases; unmatched bases: 15. This CDR3 is 19 amino acids long. The CDR3 region has the DNA TGCAGTGCTAGAGCGTACCCCCTTAGCGGGGGGCGGACCACAGATACGCAGTATTTT. This gives the protein CSARAYPLSGGRTTDTQYF.

The J gene is TRBJ1-2, the V gene TRBV12-3 or TRBV12-4, with a possible D match to TRBD1 (5 bases). Trimming removed 7 bases from V and 7 bases from J, with 19 bases in between. The CDR3 length is 14 residues. The CDR3 region is CASTVDRDEGGYTF. The CDR3 DNA reads TGTGCCAGCACTGTCGACAGAGACGAGGGTGGCTACACCTTC.

This clonotype has ten or more counts. The rearrangement uses TRBV20-1 and TRBJ2-7; D is perhaps TRBD1 or TRBD2 (5 bases each). V was clipped by 6 bases and J by 0 bases, with 12 bases between them. This CDR3 is 13 amino acids long. Germline values: CDR1 DFQATT, CDR2 SNEGSKA (reference sequence). The CDR3 coding sequence is TGCAGTGCCAGGGAGAACCCCTCCTACGAGCAGTACTTC. Amino acids: CSARENPSYEQYF.

This clonotype was picked up many times. V gene TRBV12-3 or TRBV12-4 combines with J gene TRBJ1-2; unclear D gene. Trimming removed 5 bases at V and 3 bases at J, with 7 bases between. The CDR3 length is 12 residues. CDR3 sequence (DNA): TGTGCCAGCAGTGCCAGATACTATGGCTACACCTTC. Its protein is CASSARYYGYTF.

Ten or more counts support this clonotype. The J gene is TRBJ2-2, the V gene TRBV29-1; either TRBD1 or TRBD2 may fit D (5 bases each). Deletions cut 6 bases from V and 4 bases from J, with 9 bases between. The germline CDR1 and CDR2 sequences are SQVTM and ANQGSEA. CDR3 length equals 12 residues. Written as DNA, the CDR3 is TGCAGCGTCGGGACGGGCACCGGGGAGCTGTTTTTT. It encodes CSVGTGTGELFF.

The chain links TRBV5-1 to TRBJ1-2; possible D gene TRBD1, 6 bases. This CDR3 region has 15 residues. The germline CDR1 and CDR2 sequences are SGHRS and YFSETQ. V was shortened by 4 bases and J by 6 bases, with 19 bases between the two germline ends. CDR3 in amino acids: CASSLRGQGNDGYTF. CDR3 in DNA: TGCGCCAGCAGCCTGCGGGGGCAAGGGAATGATGGCTACACCTTC.